This T cell receptor beta chain was sequenced during a study of technical replicates of blood from a few donors. CDR3 length equals 13 residues. The V gene lost 7 bases and the J gene lost 5 bases, with 15 bases spanning the gap. Germline loops: CDR1 SNHLY, CDR2 FYNNEI. Clones were sequenced by immunoSEQ multiplex PCR, and TCRdb holds only the in-frame ones, with some missing. The sample lists 59,000 or so clones, approximately 92% occurring once. This TCR was recovered from a human donor in good health. Some clones in this sample may be carry-over from other donors' samples. The chain joins TRBV2 to TRBJ2-7; tentatively, D is TRBD2 (5 bases). Sequenced sample: PBMCs. The CDR3 loop is CASNVGVDHEQYF. CDR3 in DNA: TGTGCCAGCAATGTGGGAGTAGACCACGAGCAGTACTTC.